The 16 T cell receptor beta chains presented below share a single source sample, sequenced in a study of T cells in Graves' hyperthyroidism and ophthalmopathy. Template material for amplifying TCR beta CDR3 regions consisted of RNA transcripts. HTBI primers were employed in a first-round RT-PCR of the TCR CDR3. TCRdb passed the multiplex PCR reads through MiXCR, listing each CDR3 protein once. The profile shows about 260,000 distinct CDR3 sequences, 16% of them singletons. Material for sequencing was blood. The receptors come from a woman between 18 and 29 years old with Graves' ophthalmopathy.

This clonotype appeared many times. The gene calls are TRBV11-3 and TRBJ1-4; D may be TRBD1 (6 bases). This CDR3 has 16 residues. Between the trimmed V and J ends, which lost 5 bases and 2 bases, there was a span of 15 bases. In germline, CDR1 is SGHNT, CDR2 YENEEA. The CDR3: CASSARGGRTNEKLFF. In DNA, the CDR3 is TGTGCCAGCAGCGCCAGGGGCGGCCGCACTAATGAAAAACTGTTTTTT.

The rearrangement uses TRBV10-3 and TRBJ2-2; 11 bases are a match to TRBD1. The CDR3 length is 14 residues. V lost 6 bases and J lost 7; bases outside the gene matches: 4. Germline CDR1 ENHRY, CDR2 SYGVKD. In DNA form, the CDR3 reads TGTGCCATCAGGGGACAGGGGGGGATCGGGGAGCTGTTTTTT. Protein product: CAIRGQGGIGELFF.

This clonotype was counted many times. This chain uses TRBV13 with TRBJ2-1; D possibly corresponds to TRBD2 (5 bases). CDR1 is PRHDT, CDR2 FYEKMQ, per germline (reference sequence). The V gene lost 0 bases and the J gene lost 4 bases, with 13 bases spanning the gap. CDR3 length: 16 amino acids. CDR3 loop: CASSLGLGETYNEQFF. CDR3 coding DNA: TGTGCCAGCAGCTTAGGCCTCGGGGAAACTTACAATGAGCAGTTCTTC. Using reference TRBV13 and TRBJ2-1 for the parts outside the CDR3, the full variable domain is AAGVIQSPRHLIKEKRETATLKCYPIPRHDTVYWYQQGPGQDPQFLISFYEKMQSDKGSIPDRFSAQQFSDYHSELNMSSLELGDSALYFCASSLGLGETYNEQFFGPGTRLTVL.

This clonotype has a single count. The chain joins TRBV20-1 to TRBJ2-1; 12 bases line up with TRBD2. CDR1 is DFQATT, CDR2 SNEGSKA, per germline (reference sequence). The CDR3 has 16 amino acids. The J segment lost 5 bases and the V segment lost 3 bases, leaving 8 bases of the junction unmatched. The chain's CDR3 is CSASTLAGGPNNEQFF. CDR3 sequence (DNA): TGCAGTGCTAGTACGCTAGCGGGAGGGCCCAACAATGAGCAGTTCTTC.

This clonotype showed up many times. V usage is TRBV7-2 and J usage is TRBJ2-7; 7 nucleotides match TRBD1. After removal of 5 bases from V and 2 bases from J, the junction contained 9 bases not matched to a gene. The germline V gene has CDR1 SGHTA and CDR2 FQGNSA. This CDR3 spans 15 amino acids. Here the CDR3 DNA reads TGTGCCAGCAGCCTGGACCCTCAGGGGGCCTACGAGCAGTACTTC. It specifies CASSLDPQGAYEQYF.

The chain employs TRBV7-2 and TRBJ2-1, with 8 positions matching TRBD2. The CDR3 is made up of 15 amino acids. CDR1 and CDR2 (germline): SGHTA, FQGNSA. Trimming removed 5 bases from V and 2 bases from J; junction bases left unmatched: 5. Here the CDR3 reads CASSLWGLAYNEQFF. The CDR3 DNA reads TGTGCCAGCAGCCTTTGGGGACTAGCCTACAATGAGCAGTTCTTC.

This clonotype was counted many times. The V call is TRBV7-9, the J call TRBJ2-1; D not certain. The CDR3 has 14 residues. Germline assignment: CDR1 SEHNR and CDR2 FQNEAQ (reference sequence). Trimming stripped 5 bases from V and 7 bases from J, with 15 bases between. CDR3 in DNA: TGTGCCAGCAGCCCGCCTATCCTGTCGAATGAGCAGTTCTTC. Its translation: CASSPPILSNEQFF.

This clonotype showed up many times. The gene calls are TRBV9 and TRBJ2-2; 10 bases align to TRBD2. Germline V gene sequence: CDR1 SGDLS, CDR2 YYNGEE. This CDR3 has 16 residues. V lost 1 base to trimming and J lost 7 bases; unmatched junction nucleotides: 7. CDR3 loop: CASSVSLAGVDGELFF. Here the CDR3 DNA reads TGTGCCAGCAGCGTAAGCCTAGCGGGGGTGGACGGGGAGCTGTTTTTT.

This clonotype appeared many times. The V call is TRBV28, the J call TRBJ1-1; no clear D gene. The CDR3 is 13 amino acids. With 7 bases removed from V and 4 bases from J, the gap between germline ends came to 13 bases. Germline CDR1 reads MDHEN; CDR2 reads SYDVKM. Here the CDR3 DNA reads TGTGCCAGCACCGACTCACGAACCACTGAAGCTTTCTTT. This sequence encodes CASTDSRTTEAFF.

The sample holds many counts of this clonotype. This chain uses TRBV27 with TRBJ1-6; D is ambiguous. Trimming stripped 4 bases from V and 6 bases from J, with 19 bases between. The length of the CDR3 is 17 residues. Germline CDR1 MNHEY, CDR2 SMNVEV (reference sequence). The CDR3 spells CASSSAQGPAGNSPLHF. CDR3 bases: TGTGCCAGCAGTTCCGCCCAAGGGCCTGCGGGTAATTCACCCCTCCACTTT.

This clonotype appeared many times. This chain links TRBV7-9 with TRBJ1-1, with D possibly TRBD1 on 6 matching bases. The germline V gene has CDR1 SEHNR and CDR2 FQNEAQ (reference sequence). This CDR3 is built from 15 residues. Trimming removed 1 base at V and 3 bases at J, with 12 bases between. Here the CDR3 DNA reads TGTGCCAGCAGCTTAGTTAGGGGGGGCTACACTGAAGCTTTCTTT. It translates to CASSLVRGGYTEAFF.

The chain recombines TRBV20-1 with TRBJ2-5, with 10 bases fitting TRBD2. The CDR3 extends over 13 amino acids. CDR1 and CDR2 (germline): DFQATT, SNEGSKA (reference sequence). The V gene end was trimmed by 3 bases and the J gene end by 6 bases; junction bases not matched to a gene: 4. The CDR3 coding sequence is TGCAGTGCTAGTTTTAGCGGGGGGAAGACCCAGTACTTC. Translated, it gives CSASFSGGKTQYF.

The chain carries TRBV20-1 and TRBJ1-1; 12 positions match TRBD1. Trimming took 0 bases from V and 5 from J; bases not matched to a gene: 4. The V gene's germline CDR1 is DFQATT and CDR2 SNEGSKA (reference sequence). The CDR3 spans 15 residues. The CDR3 DNA reads as TGCAGTGCTAGAGAGGGACAGGGGGCGCCGACTGAAGCTTTCTTT. Residues: CSAREGQGAPTEAFF.

Only a few counts were recorded for this clonotype. Being one base from a much bigger clone, this may be a read error. The J gene is TRBJ2-3, the V gene TRBV3-1; maybe TRBD2 (7 bases). V dropped 5 bases and J dropped 4 bases, with 16 bases sitting between them. CDR1 is LGHDT, CDR2 YNNKEL, per germline (reference sequence). The CDR3 is 15 residues long. CDR3 DNA sequence: TGTGCCAGCAGCGGCCGGGGGGCCCCTTCAGATACGCAGTATTTT. It specifies CASSGRGAPSDTQYF.

The chain joins TRBV24-1 to TRBJ1-2; D might be TRBD1 (5 bases). The germline gives CDR1 KGHDR, CDR2 SFDVKD. CDR3 length: 13 amino acids. Trimming removed 9 bases at V and 7 bases at J, with 17 bases between. CDR3 sequence reads: CATRKGPSGGYTF. CDR3 nucleotides: TGTGCCACCCGCAAGGGACCGAGCGGTGGCTACACCTTC.

This clonotype has ten or more counts. The V call is TRBV20-1, the J call TRBJ2-5; TRBD2 matches at 7 bases. From germline, CDR1 is DFQATT and CDR2 SNEGSKA (reference sequence). CDR3 length: 13 amino acids. V was clipped by 4 bases and J by 5 bases; unmatched bases: 7. The CDR3 DNA is TGCAGTGCTACCCCCGGCGGGAGTGAGACCCAGTACTTC. This codes for CSATPGGSETQYF.